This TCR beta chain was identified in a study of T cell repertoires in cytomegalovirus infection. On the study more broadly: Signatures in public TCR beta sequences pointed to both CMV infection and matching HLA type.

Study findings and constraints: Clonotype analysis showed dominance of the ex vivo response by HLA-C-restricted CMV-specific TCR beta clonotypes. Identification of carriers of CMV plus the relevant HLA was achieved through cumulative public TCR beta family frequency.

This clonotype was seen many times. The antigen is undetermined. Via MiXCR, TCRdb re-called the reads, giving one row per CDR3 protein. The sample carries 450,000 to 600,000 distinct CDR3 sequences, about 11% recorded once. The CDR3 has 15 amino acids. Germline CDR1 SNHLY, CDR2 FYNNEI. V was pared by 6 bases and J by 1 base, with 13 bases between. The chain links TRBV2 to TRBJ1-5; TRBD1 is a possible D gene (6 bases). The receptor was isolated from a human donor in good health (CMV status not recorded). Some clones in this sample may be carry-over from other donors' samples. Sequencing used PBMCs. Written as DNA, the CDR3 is TGTGCCAGCAGGGAGACAGGATCGAGCAATCAGCCCCAGCATTTT. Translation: CASRETGSSNQPQHF.